The clone carrying this T cell receptor (beta chain) showed up just a few times. Its antigen is unknown. TCRdb analysed the RT-PCR reads with MiXCR anew, one entry per CDR3 protein. The table records 550,000 to 800,000 distinct CDR3 sequences, approximately 15% of them present only once. The entry originates in a study of response to subunit inactivated influenza vaccine. Findings and caveats of the study: Authors suggested that a seasonal influenza vaccination recruits few new T cells each time.

The germline V and J ends were trimmed by 3 bases and 5 bases, with 11 bases remaining between them. Germline V CDR1 and CDR2: SGHNT, YYREEE (reference sequence). The CDR3 totals 13 residues. Sequenced material: PBMCs from blood, taken roughly 15 days before vaccination. This chain connects TRBV5-4 to TRBJ2-5, with D possibly being TRBD2 (6 bases). The receptor was isolated from a man aged 45-65 years who received an inactivated influenza vaccine. The CDR3 nucleotides are TGTGCCAGCAGCTACCTCGGAGGGGAGACCCAGTACTTC. It yields the protein CASSYLGGETQYF.